The T cell receptor (beta chain) described here comes from a study of post-analysis software for immune sequencing data. Background on the study: Recorded subtypes: relapsing-remitting, secondary progressive, progressive-relapsing; some patients unannotated. Points from the study as a whole: Roughly five TRBV segments appeared more often in patients than in controls, and TRBV5-6, TRBV5-1 and TRBV20-1 were among these. Relative to controls, patients with multiple sclerosis showed significantly lower normalized Chao1 diversity.

For this clonotype: The antigen is unknown. The junction departs from the called germline gene at one end, perhaps through a read error.

Unique molecular identifiers had been added to the TCR beta cDNA libraries. With roughly 0.9 to 10 million T cells as the source, roughly 500,000 cDNA molecules resulted. TCRdb independently ran MiXCR on the PCR reads; one entry per CDR3 protein. The table records a few hundred thousand distinct CDR3 sequences, roughly 30% of them present only once. This CDR3 has 13 amino acids. The germline V gene encodes CDR1 DFQATT and CDR2 SNEGSKA (reference sequence). V and J are TRBV20-1 and TRBJ2-2, with D perhaps matching TRBD2 (5 bases). This receptor was taken from a girl aged 10 to 17 with multiple sclerosis. The sample consisted of blood. The DNA for the CDR3 is TGCAGTGCTAGAGATATCACAGCCGGGGAGCGGTTTTTT. It is translated as CSARDITAGERFF.